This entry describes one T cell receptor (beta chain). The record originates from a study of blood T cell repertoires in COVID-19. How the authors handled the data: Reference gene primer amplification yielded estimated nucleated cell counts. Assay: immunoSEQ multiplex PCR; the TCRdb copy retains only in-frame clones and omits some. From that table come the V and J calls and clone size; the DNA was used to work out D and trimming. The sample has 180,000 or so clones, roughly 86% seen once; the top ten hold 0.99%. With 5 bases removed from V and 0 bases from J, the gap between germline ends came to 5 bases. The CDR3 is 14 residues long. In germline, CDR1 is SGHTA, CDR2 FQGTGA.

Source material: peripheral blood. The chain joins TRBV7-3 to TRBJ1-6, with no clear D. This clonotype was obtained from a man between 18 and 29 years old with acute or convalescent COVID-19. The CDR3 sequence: CASSTGSYNSPLHF. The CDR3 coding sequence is TGTGCCAGCAGCACGGGCTCCTATAATTCACCCCTCCACTTT.